The present entry profiles one T cell receptor (beta chain) with its context. This clonotype came up a few times. The target of this receptor is not known. Per-base qualities were not stored, and no clone one base away is much larger. Profiling of TCR beta VDJ combinations and CDR3 sequences used genomic DNA as the template. An Illumina HiSeq 2000 was the platform used for TCR repertoire sequencing. Per the original workflow: Repertoire assessment relied on Simpson's diversity index, CDR3 size and DJ length profiles, and TRBV/TRBJ rearrangement plots. Whichever DNA sequence was most abundant in the deep sequencing data was defined as the immunodominant clone. CDR3 amino acid sequences were screened for sharing across subjects and compared with published repertoires and the VDJdb database. TCRdb applied fastp at Q25 and MiXCR to the public reads, then kept only in-frame beta chains. Rows with one shared CDR3 protein collapse into an entry with the most common genes and DNA. TCRdb's processing, not the authors', yielded these V and J calls. The table for this sample lists 350,000 to 450,000 distinct CDR3 sequences; around 68% of them were counted only once. The ten top clones hold around 4% of the sample.

In this study, sorted CD4+ and CD8+ T cells from the blood of healthy subjects and of severe aplastic anemia patients had their TCR repertoires deep-sequenced. Ficoll-Paque density gradient centrifugation was used to isolate peripheral blood mononuclear cells. Before DNA extraction, CD4+ and CD8+ T cells were sorted by FACS or by magnetic beads. Including the terminal cysteine and phenylalanine, the CDR3 comprises 12 residues. The kept DNA is CDR3 alone, 36 bases in frame from the first base. Sequences SGHVS (CDR1) and FNYEAQ (CDR2) are obtained from the germline V gene. Trimming costs V 5 bases and J 10 bases, and their ends lie 14 bases apart. The data belong to a study of CD8+CD57+ T cells in acquired aplastic anemia (dated by TCRdb to the late 2010s). A note on the overall study: DNA extracted from sorted CD4+ and CD8+ cells had a mean of roughly 3 ug, with a range of roughly 0.2 to 27.4 ug. For healthy donor samples, the average read count was about 10.8 million for CD4+ cells and 11 million to 13 million for CD8+ cells. General conclusions and limits of the study: Although roughly 29 CD8+ CDR3 sequences were shared by patients and controls, these sequences appeared highly expressed in patients and within the immunodominant clones of patients. Between patients and healthy controls, no significant difference in CD8+ Simpson's diversity was found (P=0.060).

The sequence derives from a human donor in good health, serving as a control. Sequencing used sorted CD4+, CD8+, or CD8+CD57+ T cells (not recorded which) from PBMCs. The rearrangement joined TRBV7-6 to TRBJ2-5; the D call is tentative, TRBD1 or TRBD2, as each matches 5 bases. The DNA sequence is TGTGCCAGCAGCCCAGGGAGTAGCAACCAGTACTTC. Translation gives CASSPGSSNQYF.